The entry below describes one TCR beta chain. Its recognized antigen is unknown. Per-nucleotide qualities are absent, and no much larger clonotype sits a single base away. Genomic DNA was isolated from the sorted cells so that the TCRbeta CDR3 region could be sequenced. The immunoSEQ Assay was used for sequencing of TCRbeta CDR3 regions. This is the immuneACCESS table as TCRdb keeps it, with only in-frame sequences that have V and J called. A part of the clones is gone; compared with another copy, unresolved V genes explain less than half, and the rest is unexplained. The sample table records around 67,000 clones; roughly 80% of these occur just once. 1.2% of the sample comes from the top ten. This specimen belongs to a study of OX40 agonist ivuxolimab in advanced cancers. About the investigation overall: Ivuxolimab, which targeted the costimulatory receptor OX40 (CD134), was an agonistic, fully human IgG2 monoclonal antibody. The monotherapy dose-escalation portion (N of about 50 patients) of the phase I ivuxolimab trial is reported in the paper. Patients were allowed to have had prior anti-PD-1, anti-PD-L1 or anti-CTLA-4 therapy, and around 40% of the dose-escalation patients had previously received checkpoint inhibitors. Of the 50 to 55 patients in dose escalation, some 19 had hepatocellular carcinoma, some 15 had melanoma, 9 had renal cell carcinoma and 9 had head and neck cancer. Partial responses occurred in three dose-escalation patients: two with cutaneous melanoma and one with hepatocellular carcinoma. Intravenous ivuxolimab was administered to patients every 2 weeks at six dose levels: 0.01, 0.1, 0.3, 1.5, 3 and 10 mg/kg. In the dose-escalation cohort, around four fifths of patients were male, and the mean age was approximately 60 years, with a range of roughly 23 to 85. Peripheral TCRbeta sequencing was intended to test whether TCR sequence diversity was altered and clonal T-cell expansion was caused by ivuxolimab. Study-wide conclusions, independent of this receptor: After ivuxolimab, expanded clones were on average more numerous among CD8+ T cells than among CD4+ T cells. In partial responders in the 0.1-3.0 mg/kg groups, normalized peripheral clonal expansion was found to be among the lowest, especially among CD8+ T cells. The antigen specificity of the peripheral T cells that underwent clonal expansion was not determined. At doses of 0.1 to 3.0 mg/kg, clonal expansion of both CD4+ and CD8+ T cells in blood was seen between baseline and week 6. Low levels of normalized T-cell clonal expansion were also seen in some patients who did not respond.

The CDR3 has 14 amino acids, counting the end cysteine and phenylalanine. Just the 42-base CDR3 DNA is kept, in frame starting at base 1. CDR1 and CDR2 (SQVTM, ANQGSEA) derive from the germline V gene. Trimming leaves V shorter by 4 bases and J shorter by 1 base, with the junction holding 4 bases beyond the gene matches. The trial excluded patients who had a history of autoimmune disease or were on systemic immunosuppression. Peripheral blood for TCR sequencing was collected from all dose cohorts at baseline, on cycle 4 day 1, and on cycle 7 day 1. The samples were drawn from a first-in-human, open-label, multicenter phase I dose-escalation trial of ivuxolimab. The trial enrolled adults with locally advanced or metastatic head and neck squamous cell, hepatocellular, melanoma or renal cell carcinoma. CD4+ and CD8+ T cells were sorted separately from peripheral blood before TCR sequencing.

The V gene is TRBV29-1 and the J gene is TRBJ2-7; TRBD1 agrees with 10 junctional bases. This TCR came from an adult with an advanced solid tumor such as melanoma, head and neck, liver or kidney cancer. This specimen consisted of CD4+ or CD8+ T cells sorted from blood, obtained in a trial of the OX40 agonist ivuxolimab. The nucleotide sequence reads TGCAGCGTTGTTAGGGGACAGGGGTCCTACGAGCAGTACTTC. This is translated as CSVVRGQGSYEQYF.